Below, one T cell receptor (beta chain) is given with its context. The data originate from a study of blood T cell repertoires in COVID-19. Using immunoSEQ multiplex PCR, the repertoire was profiled, and TCRdb retains in-frame clones only, with some absent. The table shows around 120,000 clones, with 60% to 85% occurring only once. The TCR comes from a man in his 70s with acute or convalescent COVID-19. The source material was peripheral blood.

The CDR3 is CASSLRGTSGGSTGELFF. In DNA form, the CDR3 reads TGTGCCAGCAGCTTGCGAGGGACTAGCGGGGGAAGTACCGGGGAGCTGTTTTTT. The chain combines TRBV13 with TRBJ2-2; 14 bases map to TRBD2. Germline V lookup: CDR1 PRHDT, CDR2 FYEKMQ (reference sequence). With V trimmed by 3 bases and J by 5 bases, 8 bases remained unmatched. The CDR3 sequence is 18 residues long.